The 23 T cell receptor beta chains in this list originate from one sample, sequenced in a study of OX40 agonist ivuxolimab in advanced cancers. The method was immunoSEQ multiplex PCR; TCRdb's version includes in-frame clones alone and lacks a portion of them. The data show about 18,000 clones, with approximately 80% seen just once and around 15% held by the top ten. The source was CD4+ or CD8+ T cells sorted from blood, collected in a trial of the OX40 agonist ivuxolimab. Receptor source: an adult with an advanced solid tumor such as melanoma, head and neck, liver or kidney cancer.

This rearrangement joins TRBV11-2 to TRBJ2-7; D is unclear. Trimming removed 3 bases at V and 1 base at J, with 13 bases between. The CDR3 loop spans 15 amino acids. The germline gives CDR1 SGHAT, CDR2 FQNNGV. CDR3 in DNA: TGTGCCAGCAGCTTCCCCGGGTCTAGTTCCTACGAGCAGTACTTC. Translated: CASSFPGSSSYEQYF.

This chain joins TRBV5-4 and TRBJ1-6; 11 bases are a match to TRBD1. There are 15 residues in the CDR3. CDR1 is SGHNT, CDR2 YYREEE, per germline (reference sequence). With 3 bases clipped from V and 8 bases from J, the junction kept 4 bases outside the gene matches. In DNA form, the CDR3 reads TGTGCCAGCAGCTGGGGACAGGGGGATTATTCACCCCTCCACTTT. This translates into CASSWGQGDYSPLHF.

The chain links TRBV5-5 to TRBJ1-1; D is unresolved. Per the germline V gene, CDR1 is SGHKS and CDR2 is YYEKEE (reference sequence). V lost 0 bases to trimming and J lost 1 base, with 10 bases between them. The CDR3 runs to 15 residues. Here the CDR3 reads CASSLEERPNTEAFF. The CDR3 DNA reads TGTGCCAGCAGCTTGGAGGAACGGCCGAACACTGAAGCTTTCTTT.

The chain carries TRBV15 and TRBJ2-7; tentatively, D is TRBD2 (6 bases). The CDR3 has 15 residues. Germline values: CDR1 LNHNV, CDR2 YYDKDF (reference sequence). Trimming stripped 4 bases from V and 2 bases from J, with 15 bases between. DNA for the CDR3: TGTGCCACCAGCACAGGGACTGGTCAAACCTACGAGCAGTACTTC. Protein: CATSTGTGQTYEQYF. Variable domain in full (rest from reference TRBV15 and TRBJ2-7): DAMVIQNPRYQVTQFGKPVTLSCSQTLNHNVMYWYQQKSSQAPKLLFHYYDKDFNNEADTPDNFQSRRPNTSFCFLDIRSPGLGDTAMYLCATSTGTGQTYEQYFGPGTRLTVT.

CDR3 DNA sequence: TGCGCCAGCAGACAATACTCCTACAATGAGCAGTTCTTC. This encodes CASRQYSYNEQFF. The chain has TRBV5-1 and TRBJ2-1; D remains unclear. Germline V CDR1 and CDR2: SGHRS, YFSETQ. Trimming removed 5 bases at V and 0 bases at J, with 6 bases between. This CDR3 contains 13 residues.

J is TRBJ1-5 and V is TRBV30, with a tentative D call TRBD1 (5 bases). The ends were cut back, 2 bases at V and 2 bases at J, with 19 bases in the middle. The CDR3 is 17 residues long. Germline lookup yields CDR1 GTSNPN and CDR2 SVGIG (reference sequence). The CDR3 nucleotides are TGTGCCTGGAGTCTACGGGGAGGGGTTAGTGGCAATCAGCCCCAGCATTTT. It is translated as CAWSLRGGVSGNQPQHF.

V is TRBV13 and J is TRBJ2-1; D is possibly TRBD1 (6 bases). Per germline, CDR1 PRHDT and CDR2 FYEKMQ (reference sequence). This CDR3 is 19 amino acids long. The V and J ends lost 5 bases and 6 bases respectively, with 29 bases between them. The CDR3 nucleotides read TGTGCCAGCAGCGGTCCCTATTTCCCGGACAGCCAGACCTTCAATGAGCAGTTCTTC. It codes for CASSGPYFPDSQTFNEQFF.

This clone has just a few counts. The chain joins TRBV2 to TRBJ2-1; TRBD1 matches at 9 bases. V lost 5 bases and J lost 0; bases outside the gene matches: 8. The CDR3 contains 17 residues. Germline assignment: CDR1 SNHLY and CDR2 FYNNEI. CDR3 coding DNA: TGTGCCAGCAGTCACAGGGGGCGTCCCAGCTCCTACAATGAGCAGTTCTTC. This sequence encodes CASSHRGRPSSYNEQFF.

The chain has TRBV2 and TRBJ2-2, with 7 positions matching TRBD1. The CDR3 has 14 amino acids. Per germline, CDR1 SNHLY and CDR2 FYNNEI. J lost 3 bases, V lost 5 bases, and 3 bases had no gene match. The CDR3 region is CASSRDSYTGELFF. The CDR3 DNA reads as TGTGCCAGCAGTCGGGACAGCTACACCGGGGAGCTGTTTTTT.

The chain is built from TRBV6-6 and TRBJ1-2, with TRBD1 matching 8 bases. Germline loops: CDR1 MNHNY, CDR2 SVGAGI (reference sequence). V was clipped by 0 bases and J by 8 bases; unmatched bases: 11. This CDR3 comprises 16 residues. DNA for the CDR3: TGTGCCAGCAGTTACTCGTCAGGGGGCCCCTCTCAAGGCTACACCTTC. Its translation: CASSYSSGGPSQGYTF.

This chain joins TRBV5-5 and TRBJ2-7; the match to TRBD1 covers 7 bases. The CDR3 covers 15 residues. Germline lookup yields CDR1 SGHKS and CDR2 YYEKEE (reference sequence). J was trimmed by 5 bases and V by 4 bases; bases with no gene match: 12. In nucleotides, the CDR3 is TGTGCCAGCAGCCGGTATGACAGGGTGGAAAACGAGCAGTACTTC. Translation: CASSRYDRVENEQYF.

Only one count was recorded for this clone. The chain is built from TRBV2 and TRBJ2-7; D is unclear. The germline V gene encodes CDR1 SNHLY and CDR2 FYNNEI. The CDR3 has 11 residues. Trimming stripped 6 bases from V and 0 bases from J, with 3 bases between. CDR3 sequence reads: CASRDSYEQYF. CDR3 nucleotides: TGTGCCAGCAGGGACTCCTACGAGCAGTACTTC.

The V gene is TRBV6-1, the J gene TRBJ1-2, with D unclear. The CDR3 sequence is 17 residues long. Germline CDR1 and CDR2: MNHNS and SASEGT. The V end lost 2 bases, the J end lost 0 bases, and 16 bases lay between the germline ends. The DNA of the CDR3 is TGTGCCAGCAGTGAACTCCCGGGAGTAAAGACTAACTATGGCTACACCTTC. Encoded protein: CASSELPGVKTNYGYTF.

The rearrangement uses TRBV19 and TRBJ1-1; 9 bases are shared with TRBD1. Germline assignment: CDR1 LNHDA and CDR2 SQIVND (reference sequence). V trimming: 5 bases; J trimming: 4 bases; junction bases outside the gene matches: 8. This CDR3 comprises 15 residues. The chain's CDR3 is CASSELQGASTEAFF. As DNA, the CDR3 is TGTGCCAGTAGTGAACTACAGGGGGCGAGCACTGAAGCTTTCTTT.

V usage is TRBV7-9 and J usage is TRBJ1-4, with D unresolved. Per the germline V gene, CDR1 is SEHNR and CDR2 is FQNEAQ (reference sequence). The V gene lost 5 bases and the J gene lost 8 bases, with 15 bases spanning the gap. This CDR3 is built from 14 residues. The CDR3 region is CASSRGRVNEKLFF. The DNA for the CDR3 is TGTGCCAGCAGCCGCGGACGGGTAAACGAAAAACTGTTTTTT. The full variable domain, in which reference TRBV7-9 and TRBJ1-4 provide the parts outside the CDR3, is DTGVSQNPRHKITKRGQNVTFRCDPISEHNRLYWYRQTLGQGPEFLTYFQNEAQLEKSRLLSDRFSAERPKGSFSTLEIQRTEQGDSAMYLCASSRGRVNEKLFFGSGTQLSVL.

V usage is TRBV30 and J usage is TRBJ1-1; D not resolved. The CDR3 has 15 amino acids. Germline lookup yields CDR1 GTSNPN and CDR2 SVGIG (reference sequence). Trimming shortened V by 0 bases and J by 0 bases, and 11 bases separated the two germline ends. The CDR3 sequence is CAWSVGANLNTEAFF. CDR3 coding DNA: TGTGCCTGGAGTGTAGGCGCGAATTTGAACACTGAAGCTTTCTTT. The full variable domain, rest sourced from reference TRBV30 and TRBJ1-1, is SQTIHQWPATLVQPVGSPLSLECTVEGTSNPNLYWYRQAAGRGLQLLFYSVGIGQISSEVPQNLSASRPQDRQFILSSKKLLLSDSGFYLCAWSVGANLNTEAFFGQGTRLTVV.

The V gene is TRBV7-6, the J gene TRBJ2-2; D is undetermined. Trimming removed 4 bases at V and 6 bases at J, with 15 bases between. The CDR3 is made up of 15 amino acids. Germline V gene sequence: CDR1 SGHVS, CDR2 FNYEAQ. As DNA, the CDR3 is TGTGCCAGCAGCTCAAACAGTTGGATGGCCGGGGAGCTGTTTTTT. It is translated as CASSSNSWMAGELFF.

The chain has TRBV2 and TRBJ1-5, with TRBD1 identical over 10 bases. Germline CDR1 reads SNHLY; CDR2 reads FYNNEI. The CDR3 has 14 residues. V dropped 5 bases and J dropped 7; count of bases not matched to a gene: 5. The CDR3 loop reads CASSLGQGGQPQHF. The CDR3 bases are TGTGCCAGCAGTCTTGGACAGGGGGGCCAGCCCCAGCATTTT. The complete variable domain, with remaining parts taken from reference TRBV2 and TRBJ1-5, reads EPEVTQTPSHQVTQMGQEVILRCVPISNHLYFYWYRQILGQKVEFLVSFYNNEISEKSEIFDDQFSVERPDGSNFTLKIRSTKLEDSAMYFCASSLGQGGQPQHFGDGTRLSIL.

The rearrangement uses TRBV5-1 and TRBJ2-1; 9 nucleotides match TRBD2. Looked up from germline, CDR1 is SGHRS and CDR2 is YFSETQ. Unmatched junction bases numbered 11, after V lost 1 base and J lost 6 bases. CDR3 size: 17 residues. The DNA for the CDR3 is TGCGCCAGCAGCTTGAGCCTAGGGCTAGCGGGGACCAATGAGCAGTTCTTC. Amino acids: CASSLSLGLAGTNEQFF.

This chain joins TRBV19 and TRBJ2-5; D may be TRBD1 or TRBD2 (5 bases each). Trimming took off 4 bases at V and 1 base at J, with 16 bases between the two ends. The length of the CDR3 is 16 residues. Germline CDR1 LNHDA, CDR2 SQIVND (reference sequence). The DNA for the CDR3 is TGTGCCAGTAGTACACGGGGAAGGGGATTCCAAGAGACCCAGTACTTC. Protein product: CASSTRGRGFQETQYF.

V usage is TRBV4-3 and J usage is TRBJ2-7; 12 nucleotides line up with TRBD2. The CDR3 is 16 amino acids. Germline V gene lookup returns CDR1 LGHNA and CDR2 YSLEER. Unmatched junction bases numbered 9, after V lost 1 base and J lost 8 bases. The CDR3 nucleotides read TGCGCCAGCAGCCAAGGAACCGTGACTAGCGGGAGTAAGCAGTACTTC. It translates to CASSQGTVTSGSKQYF.

CDR3 protein: CASSQQTGGSSTDTQYF. The CDR3 coding sequence is TGCGCCAGCAGCCAGCAAACAGGGGGAAGTAGCACAGATACGCAGTATTTT. This sequence joins TRBV4-3 and TRBJ2-3, with TRBD1 matching 8 bases. The length of the CDR3 is 17 residues. Germline loops: CDR1 LGHNA, CDR2 YSLEER. The V segment lost 3 bases and the J segment 0 bases; nucleotides outside the gene matches: 8.

This rearrangement joins TRBV9 to TRBJ1-1, with a tentative D call TRBD1 (6 bases). V gave up 3 bases and J gave up 7 bases, with 16 bases separating them. CDR3 length: 14 amino acids. Looked up from germline, CDR1 is SGDLS and CDR2 is YYNGEE. In nucleotides, the CDR3 is TGTGCCAGCAGCGATACAGGGAATGGCGGTGAAGCTTTCTTT. This sequence encodes CASSDTGNGGEAFF. Full variable domain (missing parts from reference TRBV9 and TRBJ1-1): DSGVTQTPKHLITATGQRVTLRCSPRSGDLSVYWYQQSLDQGLQFLIQYYNGEERAKGNILERFSAQQFPDLHSELNLSSLELGDSALYFCASSDTGNGGEAFFGQGTRLTVV.